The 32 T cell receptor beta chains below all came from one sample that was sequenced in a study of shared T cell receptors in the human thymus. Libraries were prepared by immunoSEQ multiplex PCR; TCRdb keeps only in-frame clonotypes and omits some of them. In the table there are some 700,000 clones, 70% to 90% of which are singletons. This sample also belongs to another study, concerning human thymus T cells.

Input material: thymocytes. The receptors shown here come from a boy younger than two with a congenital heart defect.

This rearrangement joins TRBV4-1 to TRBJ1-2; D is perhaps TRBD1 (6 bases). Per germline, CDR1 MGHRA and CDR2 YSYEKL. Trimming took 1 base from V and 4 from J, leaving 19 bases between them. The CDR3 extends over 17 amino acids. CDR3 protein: CASSQGELGKGGYGYTF. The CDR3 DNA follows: TGCGCCAGCAGCCAAGGCGAGTTAGGGAAAGGGGGCTATGGCTACACCTTC.

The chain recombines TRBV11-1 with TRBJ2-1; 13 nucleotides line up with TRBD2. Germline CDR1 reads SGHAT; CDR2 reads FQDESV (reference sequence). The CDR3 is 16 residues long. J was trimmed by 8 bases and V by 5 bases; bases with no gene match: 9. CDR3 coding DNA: TGTGCCAGCAGCCTCTGGACTAGCGGGAGTAGCGATGAGCAGTTCTTC. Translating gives CASSLWTSGSSDEQFF.

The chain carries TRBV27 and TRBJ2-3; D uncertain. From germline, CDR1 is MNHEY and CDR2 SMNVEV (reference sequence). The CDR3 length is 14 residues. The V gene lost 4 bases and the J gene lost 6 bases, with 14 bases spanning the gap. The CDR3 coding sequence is TGTGCCAGCAGTTCCAGACATGGCAAGGATACGCAGTATTTT. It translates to CASSSRHGKDTQYF.

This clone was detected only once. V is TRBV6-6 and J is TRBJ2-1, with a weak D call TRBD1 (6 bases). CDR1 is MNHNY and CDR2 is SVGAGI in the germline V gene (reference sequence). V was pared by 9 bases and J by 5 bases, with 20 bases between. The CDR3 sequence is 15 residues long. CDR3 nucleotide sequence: TGTGCCAGTTACCACAGGGCACTCCTTGACAATGAGCAGTTCTTC. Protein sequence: CASYHRALLDNEQFF.

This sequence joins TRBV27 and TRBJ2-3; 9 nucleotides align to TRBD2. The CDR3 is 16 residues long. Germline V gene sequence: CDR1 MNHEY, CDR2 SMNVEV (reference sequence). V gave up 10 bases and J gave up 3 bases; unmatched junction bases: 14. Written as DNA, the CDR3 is TGTGCCACACATGGTCCAGCGGGAGGTCGGACAGATACGCAGTATTTT. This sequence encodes CATHGPAGGRTDTQYF.

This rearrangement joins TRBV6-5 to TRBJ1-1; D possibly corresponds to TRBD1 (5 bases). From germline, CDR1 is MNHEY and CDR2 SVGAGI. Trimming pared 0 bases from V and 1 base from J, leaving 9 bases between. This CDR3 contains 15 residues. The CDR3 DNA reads TGTGCCAGCAGTTACTCGTCCAGGGCGAACACTGAAGCTTTCTTT. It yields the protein CASSYSSRANTEAFF.

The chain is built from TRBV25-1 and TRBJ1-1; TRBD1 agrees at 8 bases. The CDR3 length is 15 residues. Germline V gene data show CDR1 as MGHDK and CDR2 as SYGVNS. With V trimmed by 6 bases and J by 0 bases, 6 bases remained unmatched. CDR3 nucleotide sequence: TGTGCCAGCAGGCGAGGGACAGGCGTGAACACTGAAGCTTTCTTT. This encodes CASRRGTGVNTEAFF.

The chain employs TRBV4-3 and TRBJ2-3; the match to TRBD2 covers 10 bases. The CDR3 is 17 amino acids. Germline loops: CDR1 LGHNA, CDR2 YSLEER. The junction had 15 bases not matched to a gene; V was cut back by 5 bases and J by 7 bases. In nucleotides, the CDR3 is TGCGCCAGCAGCTCCGGGACTAGCGCCTACTGGGCGAATACGCAGTATTTT. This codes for CASSSGTSAYWANTQYF.

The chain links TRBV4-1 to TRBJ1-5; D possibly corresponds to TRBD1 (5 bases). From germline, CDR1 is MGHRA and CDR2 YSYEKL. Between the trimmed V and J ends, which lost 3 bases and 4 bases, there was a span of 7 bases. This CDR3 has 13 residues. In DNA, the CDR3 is TGCGCCAGCAGCCATAGACAGAATCAGCCCCAGCATTTT. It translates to CASSHRQNQPQHF.

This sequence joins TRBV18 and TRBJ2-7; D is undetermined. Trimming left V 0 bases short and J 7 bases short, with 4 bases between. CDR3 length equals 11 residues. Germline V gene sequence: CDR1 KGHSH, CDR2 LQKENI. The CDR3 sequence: CASSPPREQYF. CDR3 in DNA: TGTGCCAGCTCACCACCCAGGGAGCAGTACTTC.

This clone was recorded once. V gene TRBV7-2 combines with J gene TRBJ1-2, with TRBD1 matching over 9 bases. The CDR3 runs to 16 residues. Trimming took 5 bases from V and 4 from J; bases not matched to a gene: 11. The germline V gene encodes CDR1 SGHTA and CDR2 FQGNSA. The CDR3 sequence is CASSSYRGRFPYGYTF. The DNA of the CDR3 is TGTGCCAGCAGCAGCTACAGGGGGCGGTTCCCCTATGGCTACACCTTC.

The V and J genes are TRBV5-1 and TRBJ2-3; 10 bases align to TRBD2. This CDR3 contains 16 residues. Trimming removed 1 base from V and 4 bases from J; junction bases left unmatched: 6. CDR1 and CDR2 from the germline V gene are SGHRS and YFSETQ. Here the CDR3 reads CASSLLGLAFPDTQYF. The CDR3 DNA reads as TGCGCCAGCAGCTTGTTGGGACTAGCGTTTCCAGATACGCAGTATTTT.

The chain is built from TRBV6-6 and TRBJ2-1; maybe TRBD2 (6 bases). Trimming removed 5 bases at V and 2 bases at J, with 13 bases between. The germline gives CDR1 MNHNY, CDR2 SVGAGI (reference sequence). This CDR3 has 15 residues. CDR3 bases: TGTGCCAGCAGTGCCCAGCGGGCTACCTACAATGAGCAGTTCTTC. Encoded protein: CASSAQRATYNEQFF.

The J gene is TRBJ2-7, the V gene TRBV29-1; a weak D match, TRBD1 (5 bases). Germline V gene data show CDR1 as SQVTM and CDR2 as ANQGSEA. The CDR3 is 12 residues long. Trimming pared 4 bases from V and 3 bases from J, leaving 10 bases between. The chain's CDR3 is CSVVGQGYEQYF. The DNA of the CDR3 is TGCAGCGTTGTGGGGCAGGGCTACGAGCAGTACTTC.

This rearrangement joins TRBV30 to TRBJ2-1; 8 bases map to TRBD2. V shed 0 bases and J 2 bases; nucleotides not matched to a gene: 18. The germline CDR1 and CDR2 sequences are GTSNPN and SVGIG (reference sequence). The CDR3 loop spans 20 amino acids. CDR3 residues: CAWSVNGPYRGGRPYNEQFF. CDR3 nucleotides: TGTGCCTGGAGTGTAAACGGACCCTATCGAGGCGGGAGGCCCTACAATGAGCAGTTCTTC.

The CDR3 is CASFGTKNTGELFF. The CDR3 DNA sequence: TGTGCCAGCTTCGGGACAAAGAACACCGGGGAGCTGTTTTTT. This chain uses TRBV18 with TRBJ2-2; D possibly corresponds to TRBD1 (6 bases). Trimming took off 7 bases at V and 1 base at J, with 10 bases between the two ends. The CDR3 has 14 amino acids. CDR1 and CDR2 from the germline V gene are KGHSH and LQKENI.

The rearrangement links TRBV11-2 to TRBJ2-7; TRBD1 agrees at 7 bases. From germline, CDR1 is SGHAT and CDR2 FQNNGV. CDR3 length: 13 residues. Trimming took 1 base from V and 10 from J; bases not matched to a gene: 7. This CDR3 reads CASSLVGQGEQYF. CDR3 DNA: TGTGCCAGCAGCTTAGTAGGTCAGGGGGAACAGTACTTC.

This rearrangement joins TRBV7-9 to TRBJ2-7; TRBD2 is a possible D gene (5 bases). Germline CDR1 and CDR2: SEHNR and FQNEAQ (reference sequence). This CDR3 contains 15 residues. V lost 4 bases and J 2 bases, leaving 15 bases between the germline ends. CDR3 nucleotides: TGTGCCAGCAGCTCGGGAATGGACCAACCCTACGAGCAGTACTTC. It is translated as CASSSGMDQPYEQYF. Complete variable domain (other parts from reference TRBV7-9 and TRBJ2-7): DTGVSQNPRHKITKRGQNVTFRCDPISEHNRLYWYRQTLGQGPEFLTYFQNEAQLEKSRLLSDRFSAERPKGSFSTLEIQRTEQGDSAMYLCASSSGMDQPYEQYFGPGTRLTVT.

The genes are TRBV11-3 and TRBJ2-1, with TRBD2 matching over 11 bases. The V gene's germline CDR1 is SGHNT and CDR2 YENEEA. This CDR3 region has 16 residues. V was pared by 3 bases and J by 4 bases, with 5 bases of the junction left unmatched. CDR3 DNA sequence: TGTGCCAGCAGCTTGGGACTAGCGGCCATATACAATGAGCAGTTCTTC. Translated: CASSLGLAAIYNEQFF.

Here the CDR3 DNA reads TGTGCCAGCGTGGGGGGAGGGGGATTAAACACCGGGGAGCTGTTTTTT. It is translated as CASVGGGGLNTGELFF. The rearrangement joins TRBV2 to TRBJ2-2; the D gene is possibly TRBD2 (7 bases). From germline, CDR1 is SNHLY and CDR2 FYNNEI. V lost 8 bases and J lost 2, with 18 bases in between. The CDR3 has 16 amino acids.

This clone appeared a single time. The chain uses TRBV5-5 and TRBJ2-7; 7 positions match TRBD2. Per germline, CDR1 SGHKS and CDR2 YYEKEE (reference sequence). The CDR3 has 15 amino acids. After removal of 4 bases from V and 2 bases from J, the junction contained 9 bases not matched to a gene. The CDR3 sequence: CASSLGTTNPYEQYF. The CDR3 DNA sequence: TGTGCCAGCAGCCTCGGGACTACTAATCCCTACGAGCAGTACTTC.

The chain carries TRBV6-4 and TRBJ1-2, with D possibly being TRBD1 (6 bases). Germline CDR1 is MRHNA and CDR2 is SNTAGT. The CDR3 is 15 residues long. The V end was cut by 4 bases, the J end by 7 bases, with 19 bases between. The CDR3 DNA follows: TGTGCCAGCAGTGGAGTCAGGGAAGGGGACATTGGCTACACCTTC. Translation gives CASSGVREGDIGYTF.

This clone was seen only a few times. CDR3 in DNA: TGCAGCGTGGTGACAGGGAGTATAACTGAAGCTTTCTTT. Encoded protein: CSVVTGSITEAFF. This chain uses TRBV29-1 with TRBJ1-1; the match to TRBD1 covers 7 bases. Germline V CDR1 and CDR2: SQVTM, ANQGSEA. J gave up 5 bases and V 6 bases, and 9 bases lay outside the gene matches. The CDR3 runs 13 residues.

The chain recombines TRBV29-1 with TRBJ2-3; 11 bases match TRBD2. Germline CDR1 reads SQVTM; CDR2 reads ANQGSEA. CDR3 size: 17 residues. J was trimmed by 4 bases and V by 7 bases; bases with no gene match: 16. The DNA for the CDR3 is TGCAGCGCCCGGCAGTCGAGAACTAGCGGGAGATCAGATACGCAGTATTTT. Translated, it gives CSARQSRTSGRSDTQYF.

CDR3 loop: CASSPYGGNAAGTLYEQYF. CDR3 DNA: TGCGCCAGCAGCCCCTACGGGGGGAACGCAGCGGGGACCCTCTACGAGCAGTACTTC. The rearrangement uses TRBV4-1 and TRBJ2-7; 7 nucleotides align to TRBD2. This CDR3 comprises 19 residues. CDR1 MGHRA and CDR2 YSYEKL come from the germline V gene. Trimming cost V 4 bases and J 3 bases; bases outside gene matches: 21.

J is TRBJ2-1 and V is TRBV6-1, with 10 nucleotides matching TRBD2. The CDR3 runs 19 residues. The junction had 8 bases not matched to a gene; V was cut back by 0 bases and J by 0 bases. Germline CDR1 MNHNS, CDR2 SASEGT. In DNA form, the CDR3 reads TGTGCCAGCAGTGAAGCCGGAGCGGGAGGGCTAAGCTCCTACAATGAGCAGTTCTTC. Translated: CASSEAGAGGLSSYNEQFF.

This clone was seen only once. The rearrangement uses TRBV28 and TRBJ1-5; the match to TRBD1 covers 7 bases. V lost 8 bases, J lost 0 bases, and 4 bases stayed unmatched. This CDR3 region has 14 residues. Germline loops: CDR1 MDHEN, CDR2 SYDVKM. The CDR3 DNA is TGTGCCAGCGACAGGGCCTATAGCAATCAGCCCCAGCATTTT. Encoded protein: CASDRAYSNQPQHF.

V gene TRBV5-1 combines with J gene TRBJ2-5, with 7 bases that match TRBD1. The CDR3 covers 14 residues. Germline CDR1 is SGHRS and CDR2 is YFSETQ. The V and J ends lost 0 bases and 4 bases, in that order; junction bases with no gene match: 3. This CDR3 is CASSLGQGRETQYF. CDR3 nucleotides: TGCGCCAGCAGCTTGGGACAGGGAAGAGAGACCCAGTACTTC.

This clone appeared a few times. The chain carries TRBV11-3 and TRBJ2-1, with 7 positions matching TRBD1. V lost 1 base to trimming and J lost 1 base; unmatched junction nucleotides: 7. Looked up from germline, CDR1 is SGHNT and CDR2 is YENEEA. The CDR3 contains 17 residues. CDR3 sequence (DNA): TGTGCCAGCAGCTTAGCCGTGCCACAGGGGTCCTACAATGAGCAGTTCTTC. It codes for CASSLAVPQGSYNEQFF.

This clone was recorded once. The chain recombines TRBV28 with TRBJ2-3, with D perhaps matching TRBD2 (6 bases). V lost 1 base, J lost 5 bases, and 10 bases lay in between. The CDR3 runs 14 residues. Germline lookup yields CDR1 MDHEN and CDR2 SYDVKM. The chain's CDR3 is CASSLYSGEDTQYF. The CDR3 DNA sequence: TGTGCCAGCAGTTTATATAGCGGTGAAGATACGCAGTATTTT.

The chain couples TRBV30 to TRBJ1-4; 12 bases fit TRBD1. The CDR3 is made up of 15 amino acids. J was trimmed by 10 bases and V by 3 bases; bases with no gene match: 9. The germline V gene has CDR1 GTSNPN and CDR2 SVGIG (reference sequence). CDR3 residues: CAWSQTGQGAGKLFF. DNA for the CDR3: TGTGCCTGGAGCCAGACGGGACAGGGGGCGGGAAAACTGTTTTTT. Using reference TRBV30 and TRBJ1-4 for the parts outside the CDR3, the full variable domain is SQTIHQWPATLVQPVGSPLSLECTVEGTSNPNLYWYRQAAGRGLQLLFYSVGIGQISSEVPQNLSASRPQDRQFILSSKKLLLSDSGFYLCAWSQTGQGAGKLFFGSGTQLSVL.

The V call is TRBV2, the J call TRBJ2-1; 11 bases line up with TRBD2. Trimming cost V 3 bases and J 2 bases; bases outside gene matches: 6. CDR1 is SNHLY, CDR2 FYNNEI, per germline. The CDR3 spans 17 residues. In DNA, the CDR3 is TGTGCCAGCAGTGATTTTGCGACTAGCGGGACCTACAATGAGCAGTTCTTC. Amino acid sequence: CASSDFATSGTYNEQFF.